The rows below give T cell receptor beta chains drawn from one sample of a study of T-cell memory formation after mild COVID-19. TCRdb processed the 5' RACE reads anew with MiXCR; each CDR3 protein has one entry. The top ten clones hold under 25% of a sample with some 310,000 distinct CDR3 sequences, roughly 19% of them seen once. Sequenced material: PBMCs or a T cell subset sorted from them (not recorded which). The receptors were gathered from a man aged 18 to 30 who had mild COVID-19 (a few samples of this study predate the infection). Cell type and time point are not known. Both conserved end residues are part of each CDR3. The D gene is left open where the match is weak. Expanded clones are given a class, and other clones once, few, many or no size at all.

>TRBJ1-5|.|TRBV7-2|.
CASSLSRVVRPQHF
TGTGCCAGCAGCTTATCGCGGGTTGTTCGGCCCCAGCATTTT
>TRBJ1-2|.|TRBV7-2|.
CASSLRGAAGGGYTF
TGTGCCAGCAGCTTACGGGGGGCGGCGGGAGGCGGCTACACCTTC
>TRBJ2-2|.|TRBV4-1|.
CASSPVGGRTGELFF
TGCGCCAGCAGCCCCGTCGGGGGGCGGACCGGGGAGCTGTTTTTT
>TRBJ1-5|many|TRBV7-9|.
CASSPGSNQPQHF
TGTGCCAGCAGTCCCGGGAGCAATCAGCCCCAGCATTTT
>TRBJ2-7|.|TRBV18|.
CASSEGEGAYEQYF
TGTGCCAGCTCCGAGGGGGAAGGGGCCTACGAGCAGTACTTC
>TRBJ2-5|few|TRBV7-3|.
CASSSSRGRYQETQYF
TGTGCCAGCAGCTCATCCCGCGGGCGGTACCAAGAGACCCAGTACTTC
>TRBJ1-5|few|TRBV7-6|TRBD1
CASSLGTGLQPQHF
TGTGCCAGCAGCTTAGGGACAGGGTTACAGCCCCAGCATTTT
>TRBJ2-1|.|TRBV5-6|TRBD2
CASSRPGGGAHQEQFF
TGTGCCAGCAGCCGGCCGGGCGGGGGGGCCCACCAAGAGCAGTTCTTC
>TRBJ1-3|.|TRBV10-3|.
CAIAGRASSGNTIYF
TGTGCCATCGCAGGACGGGCATCCTCTGGAAACACCATATATTTT
>TRBJ2-1|.|TRBV7-3|.
CASSLMEGHKGNEQFF
TGTGCCAGCAGCTTAATGGAGGGGCACAAGGGCAATGAGCAGTTCTTC
>TRBJ2-3|few|TRBV7-2|.
CASSSSRVGADTQYF
TGTGCCAGCAGCTCGTCCCGGGTAGGAGCGGATACGCAGTATTTT
>TRBJ1-4|.|TRBV4-3|.
CASSESSEKLFF
TGCGCCAGCAGCGAGAGTAGTGAAAAACTGTTTTTT
>TRBJ2-5|.|TRBV20-1|.
CSGGNIGRRETQYF
TGCAGTGGCGGAAATATTGGGCGGCGAGAGACCCAGTACTTC
>TRBJ2-7|.|TRBV7-2|TRBD1
CASSSPTGVYEQYF
TGTGCCAGCAGCTCCCCGACAGGGGTCTACGAGCAGTACTTC
>TRBJ2-2|.|TRBV5-1|TRBD1
CASSPPDREVGGELFF
TGCGCCAGCAGCCCCCCGGACAGGGAGGTTGGCGGGGAGCTGTTTTTT
>TRBJ2-1|few|TRBV20-1|TRBD1
CSARPGGPYNEQFF
TGCAGTGCTAGACCAGGGGGCCCCTACAATGAGCAGTTCTTC
>TRBJ2-3|few|TRBV20-1|.
CSASWQGRGMTDTQYF
TGCAGTGCTAGTTGGCAGGGCAGGGGAATGACAGATACGCAGTATTTT
>TRBJ2-5|few|TRBV5-1|.
CASSLARSGPQETQYF
TGCGCCAGCAGCTTGGCCAGGAGCGGGCCCCAAGAGACCCAGTACTTC
>TRBJ1-6|.|TRBV20-1|TRBD1
CSADRGETYNSPLHF
TGCAGTGCCGACAGGGGAGAGACCTATAATTCACCCCTCCACTTT
>TRBJ2-7|many|TRBV27|.
CASSLNFRGEQYF
TGTGCCAGCAGTTTAAATTTCAGGGGCGAGCAGTACTTC
>TRBJ2-7|.|TRBV10-3|TRBD2
CAISAPWTSGGPTYEQYF
TGTGCCATCAGTGCTCCATGGACTAGCGGGGGTCCTACCTACGAGCAGTACTTC
>TRBJ1-1|.|TRBV12-3/TRBV12-4|TRBD1
CASSPRGTGGNTEAFF
TGTGCCAGCAGTCCTAGGGGTACAGGGGGGAACACTGAAGCTTTCTTT
>TRBJ1-1|.|TRBV7-2|.
CASSLALTVLEAFF
TGTGCCAGCAGCTTAGCGTTGACAGTACTAGAAGCTTTCTTT
>TRBJ2-7|.|TRBV6-1|.
CASSLGAGGGSYF
TGTGCCAGCAGTCTCGGGGCGGGCGGCGGTTCGTACTTC
>TRBJ1-5|few|TRBV20-1|TRBD1
CSAALQGARQPQHF
TGCAGTGCAGCCTTGCAGGGGGCAAGACAGCCCCAGCATTTT
>TRBJ2-7|.|TRBV3-1|.
CASSQGQGNAQYF
TGTGCCAGCAGCCAAGGGCAGGGGAACGCGCAGTACTTC
>TRBJ2-1|.|TRBV7-6|TRBD2
CASSPTWPGSGASNEQFF
TGTGCCAGCAGCCCGACATGGCCTGGGAGCGGGGCGAGCAATGAGCAGTTCTTC
>TRBJ2-2|few|TRBV6-2/TRBV6-3|.
CASGHTGELFF
TGTGCCAGCGGACATACCGGGGAGCTGTTTTTT
>TRBJ2-3|few|TRBV5-1|.
CASSLNSAGASTDTQYF
TGCGCCAGCAGCTTGAATAGTGCTGGCGCTTCCACAGATACGCAGTATTTT
>TRBJ2-7|.|TRBV12-3/TRBV12-4|TRBD2
CASSSGLDYEQYF
TGTGCCAGCAGCTCGGGACTAGATTACGAGCAGTACTTC